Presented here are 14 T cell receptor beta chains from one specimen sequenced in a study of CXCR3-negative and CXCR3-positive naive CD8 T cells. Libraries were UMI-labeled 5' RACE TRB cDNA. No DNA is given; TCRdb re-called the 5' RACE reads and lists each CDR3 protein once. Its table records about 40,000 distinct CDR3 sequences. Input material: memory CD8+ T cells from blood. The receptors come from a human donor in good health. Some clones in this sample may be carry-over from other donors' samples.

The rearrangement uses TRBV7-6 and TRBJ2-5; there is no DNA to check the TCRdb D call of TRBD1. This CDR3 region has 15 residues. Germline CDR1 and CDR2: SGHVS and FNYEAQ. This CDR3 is CASSLGQGIRETQYF.

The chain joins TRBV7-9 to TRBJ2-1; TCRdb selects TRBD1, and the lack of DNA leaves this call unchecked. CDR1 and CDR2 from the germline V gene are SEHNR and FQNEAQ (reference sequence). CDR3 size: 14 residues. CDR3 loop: CASKGANSYNEQFF.

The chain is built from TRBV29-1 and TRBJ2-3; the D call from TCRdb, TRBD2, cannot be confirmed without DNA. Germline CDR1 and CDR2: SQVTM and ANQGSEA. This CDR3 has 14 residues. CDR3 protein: CSVRSGEGTDTQYF.

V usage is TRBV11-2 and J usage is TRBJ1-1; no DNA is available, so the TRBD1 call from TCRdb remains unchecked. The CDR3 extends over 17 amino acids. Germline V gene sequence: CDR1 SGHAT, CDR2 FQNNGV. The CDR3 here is CASSLRAPGQGGSEAFF.

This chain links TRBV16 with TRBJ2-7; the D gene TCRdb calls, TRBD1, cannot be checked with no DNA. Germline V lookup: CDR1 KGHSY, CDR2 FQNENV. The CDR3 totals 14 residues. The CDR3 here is CASSQGTGSYEQYF.

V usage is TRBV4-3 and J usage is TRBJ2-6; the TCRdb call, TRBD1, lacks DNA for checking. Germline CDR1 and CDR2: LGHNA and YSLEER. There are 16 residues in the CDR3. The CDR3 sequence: CASSQGTGAGANVLTF.

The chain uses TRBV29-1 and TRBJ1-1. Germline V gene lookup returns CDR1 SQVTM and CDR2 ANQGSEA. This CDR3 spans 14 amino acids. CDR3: CSVESTALGTEAFF.

CDR3 loop: CASSQAPSGASYEQYF. The chain combines TRBV4-1 with TRBJ2-7; TCRdb picks TRBD1, but there is no DNA to check that call. CDR1 MGHRA and CDR2 YSYEKL come from the germline V gene. The length of the CDR3 is 16 residues.

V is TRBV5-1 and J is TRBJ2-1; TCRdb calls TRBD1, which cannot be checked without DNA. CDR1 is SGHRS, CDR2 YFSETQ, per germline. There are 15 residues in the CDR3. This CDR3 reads CASSKTGTTYNEQFF.

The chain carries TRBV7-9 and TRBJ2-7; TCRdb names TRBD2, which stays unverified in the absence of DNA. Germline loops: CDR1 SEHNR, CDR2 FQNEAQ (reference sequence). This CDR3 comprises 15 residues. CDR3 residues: CASSLASEPAYEQYF.

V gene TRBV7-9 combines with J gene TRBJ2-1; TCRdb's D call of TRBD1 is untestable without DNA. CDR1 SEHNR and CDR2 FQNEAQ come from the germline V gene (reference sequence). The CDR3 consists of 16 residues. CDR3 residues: CASSLLNPSPYNEQFF.

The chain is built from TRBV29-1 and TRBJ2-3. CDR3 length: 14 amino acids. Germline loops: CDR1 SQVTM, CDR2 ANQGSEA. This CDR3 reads CSVDPETHTDTQYF.

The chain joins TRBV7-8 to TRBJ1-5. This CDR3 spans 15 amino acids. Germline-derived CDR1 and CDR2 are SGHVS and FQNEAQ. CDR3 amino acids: CASSLGSWGNQPQHF.

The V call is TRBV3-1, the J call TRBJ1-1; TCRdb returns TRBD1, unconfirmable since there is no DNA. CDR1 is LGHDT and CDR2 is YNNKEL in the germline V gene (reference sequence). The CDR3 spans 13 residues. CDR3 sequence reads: CASSQDLPGTAFF. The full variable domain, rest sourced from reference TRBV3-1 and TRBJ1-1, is DTAVSQTPKYLVTQMGNDKSIKCEQNLGHDTMYWYKQDSKKFLKIMFSYNNKELIINETVPNRFSPKSPDKAHLNLHINSLELGDSAVYFCASSQDLPGTAFFGQGTRLTVV.